This passage covers 31 T cell receptor beta chains from one sample sequenced in a study of T cell changes during pregnancy in multiple sclerosis. Assay used: immunoSEQ multiplex PCR; TCRdb lists only in-frame clones, some missing. Here the sample spans tens of thousands of clones, 85% to 95% being singletons. The sequenced sample was peripheral blood, obtained in the first trimester of pregnancy. The origin of the receptors is a female donor with multiple sclerosis, enrolled in a pregnancy study.

This chain connects TRBV6-1 to TRBJ2-1, with TRBD2 as a possible D gene (6 bases). Trimming took 6 bases from V and 9 from J, leaving 15 bases between them. The CDR3 has 13 amino acids. Per germline, CDR1 MNHNS and CDR2 SASEGT. The CDR3 DNA reads TGTGCCAGCAGCCATGGAGGGACTGTTGAGCAGTTCTTC. Translation gives CASSHGGTVEQFF.

This sequence joins TRBV6-1 and TRBJ1-1; D may be TRBD1 (5 bases). This CDR3 comprises 13 residues. Germline assignment: CDR1 MNHNS and CDR2 SASEGT. The V end lost 7 bases, the J end lost 7 bases, and 16 bases lay between the germline ends. The CDR3 region is CASILDGGLEAFF. For the CDR3, the DNA is TGTGCCAGCATTTTAGATGGGGGACTTGAAGCTTTCTTT.

This chain connects TRBV7-9 to TRBJ2-5; 8 bases align to TRBD1. The CDR3 covers 14 residues. V lost 6 bases to trimming and J lost 2 bases; unmatched junction nucleotides: 5. CDR1 and CDR2 (germline): SEHNR, FQNEAQ (reference sequence). CDR3 DNA: TGTGCCAGCAGGGACAGGGTCGGACAAGAGACCCAGTACTTC. Encoded protein: CASRDRVGQETQYF.

The gene calls are TRBV9 and TRBJ2-2; maybe TRBD2 (6 bases). Germline V lookup: CDR1 SGDLS, CDR2 YYNGEE. Between the trimmed V and J ends, which lost 8 bases and 8 bases, there was a span of 10 bases. The CDR3 consists of 11 residues. CDR3 DNA: TGTGCCAGTTCGCGGGAAGGGGAGCTGTTTTTT. Its protein product is CASSREGELFF.

The gene calls are TRBV19 and TRBJ2-4, with TRBD2 identical over 7 bases. The CDR3 spans 14 residues. J was trimmed by 0 bases and V by 4 bases; bases with no gene match: 0. Germline CDR1 and CDR2: LNHDA and SQIVND (reference sequence). As DNA, the CDR3 is TGTGCCAGTAGTACGGGGGGAGCCAAAAACATTCAGTACTTC. Translated: CASSTGGAKNIQYF.

The J gene is TRBJ1-2, the V gene TRBV7-3, with 8 bases aligning to TRBD1. J gave up 8 bases and V 5 bases, and 10 bases lay outside the gene matches. Germline V lookup: CDR1 SGHTA, CDR2 FQGTGA. The CDR3 totals 14 residues. The CDR3 nucleotides read TGTGCCAGCAGCCAGAACGGACAGGGTGGAGGCTACACCTTC. Its protein product is CASSQNGQGGGYTF.

The chain joins TRBV5-4 to TRBJ2-7, with D possibly TRBD1 on 6 matching bases. V was shortened by 4 bases and J by 0 bases, with 11 bases between the two germline ends. Germline V gene sequence: CDR1 SGHNT, CDR2 YYREEE (reference sequence). The CDR3 length is 14 residues. The CDR3 here is CASSTSGVSYEQYF. The CDR3 DNA reads as TGTGCCAGCAGCACTTCAGGGGTCTCCTACGAGCAGTACTTC.

This chain joins TRBV6-1 and TRBJ2-1, with a weak D call TRBD2 (5 bases). Germline CDR1 MNHNS, CDR2 SASEGT. The CDR3 is 16 amino acids. The V end was cut by 6 bases, the J end by 6 bases, with 21 bases between. CDR3 bases: TGTGCCAGCAGGGAACCCAGCTCCGGCGGGCTCAATGAGCAGTTCTTC. Translated, it gives CASREPSSGGLNEQFF.

The genes are TRBV5-1 and TRBJ2-4; 7 bases map to TRBD1. Unmatched junction bases numbered 13, after V lost 0 bases and J lost 13 bases. The germline CDR1 and CDR2 sequences are SGHRS and YFSETQ. This CDR3 comprises 15 residues. The CDR3 DNA is TGCGCCAGCAGCTTGGACGGCCCCAGGGTAGGGGGCCAGTACTTC. Protein: CASSLDGPRVGGQYF. The variable domain in full, with the rest retrieved from reference TRBV5-1 and TRBJ2-4, is KAGVTQTPRYLIKTRGQQVTLSCSPISGHRSVSWYQQTPGQGLQFLFEYFSETQRNKGNFPGRFSGRQFSNSRSEMNVSTLELGDSALYLCASSLDGPRVGGQYFGAGTRLSVL.

For this clone: An end of the junction does not agree with germline; a read error may underlie this. The chain uses TRBV12-5 and TRBJ2-7, with D hard to call. There are 11 residues in the CDR3. CDR1 is LGHNT and CDR2 is FRNRAP in the germline V gene. The CDR3 bases are TGTGCTAGTGGTTCCTTATACGAGCGGTACTTC. This codes for CASGSLYERYF.

This clone is a singleton in its sample. The gene calls are TRBV7-8 and TRBJ1-2; 11 bases align to TRBD1. This CDR3 has 18 residues. Germline lookup yields CDR1 SGHVS and CDR2 FQNEAQ. Trimming at V came to 5 bases and at J to 6 bases, leaving 17 bases not matched to a gene. CDR3 sequence reads: CASSASWTGGEVRDGYTF. The CDR3 DNA is TGTGCCAGCAGCGCCTCTTGGACAGGGGGCGAGGTTAGAGATGGCTACACCTTC.

CDR3 sequence (DNA): TGCAGCTCGATGGGGGGGCCGGGTCAGCCCCAGCATTTT. Protein product: CSSMGGPGQPQHF. The chain couples TRBV29-1 to TRBJ1-5, with a weak D call TRBD1 (6 bases). This CDR3 region has 13 residues. Per germline, CDR1 SQVTM and CDR2 ANQGSEA. The V end lost 8 bases, the J end lost 6 bases, and 17 bases lay between the germline ends. Full variable domain (rest looked up from reference TRBV29-1 and TRBJ1-5): SAVISQKPSRDICQRGTSLTIQCQVDSQVTMMFWYRQQPGQSLTLIATANQGSEATYESGFVIDKFPISRPNLTFSTLTVSNMSPEDSSIYLCSSMGGPGQPQHFGDGTRLSIL.

The rearrangement links TRBV6-5 to TRBJ2-7, with no clear D. V shed 5 bases and J shed 4 bases, with 9 bases lying between them. CDR3 length: 12 residues. Germline-derived CDR1 and CDR2 are MNHEY and SVGAGI. The CDR3 reads CASSPSGYEQYF. The CDR3 DNA reads as TGTGCCAGCAGTCCGTCAGGTTACGAGCAGTACTTC.

This rearrangement joins TRBV4-2 to TRBJ2-7, with 7 bases that match TRBD2. The V segment lost 5 bases and the J segment 5 bases; nucleotides outside the gene matches: 6. CDR1 is LGHNA, CDR2 YNFKEQ, per germline. The CDR3 is 13 amino acids. The CDR3 here is CASSLRAGDEQYF. The DNA for the CDR3 is TGTGCCAGCAGCTTACGGGCGGGAGACGAGCAGTACTTC.

V gene TRBV5-6 combines with J gene TRBJ1-2; 7 bases map to TRBD1. Per germline, CDR1 SGHDT and CDR2 YYEEEE. Germline trimming cut 2 bases from V and 1 base from J; bases unmatched to any gene: 8. The CDR3 covers 16 residues. The CDR3 region is CASSLGAGGRNYGYTF. The CDR3 nucleotides are TGTGCCAGCAGCTTAGGCGCAGGGGGACGTAACTATGGCTACACCTTC.

The chain links TRBV5-5 to TRBJ1-4; TRBD1 is a possible D gene (5 bases). With 3 bases removed from V and 0 bases from J, the gap between germline ends came to 12 bases. This CDR3 comprises 16 residues. The germline gives CDR1 SGHKS, CDR2 YYEKEE (reference sequence). The CDR3 coding sequence is TGTGCCAGCAGCTCCCTTGGGGGGGCAACTAATGAAAAACTGTTTTTT. Protein product: CASSSLGGATNEKLFF.

CDR3 in amino acids: CASSQEPIPNEQFF. The CDR3, as DNA: TGTGCCAGCAGCCAAGAGCCTATTCCAAATGAGCAGTTCTTC. The genes are TRBV4-2 and TRBJ2-1; D remains ambiguous. Germline CDR1 reads LGHNA; CDR2 reads YNFKEQ. CDR3 length equals 14 residues. V was clipped by 0 bases and J by 7 bases, with 10 bases between them.

This clone has only one observation. The chain links TRBV9 to TRBJ1-1, with unresolved D. The V and J ends lost 3 bases and 1 base respectively, with 13 bases between them. Germline CDR1 is SGDLS and CDR2 is YYNGEE. The length of the CDR3 is 15 residues. CDR3 protein: CASSAALAPNTEAFF. For the CDR3, the DNA is TGTGCCAGCAGCGCCGCCCTAGCTCCGAACACTGAAGCTTTCTTT.

This chain joins TRBV19 and TRBJ2-4; 7 positions match TRBD1. Trimming at V came to 3 bases and at J to 4 bases, leaving 6 bases not matched to a gene. The V gene's germline CDR1 is LNHDA and CDR2 SQIVND (reference sequence). The CDR3 is 15 residues long. The CDR3 loop reads CASSIPGQFKNIQYF. The CDR3 DNA is TGTGCCAGTAGTATCCCGGGACAGTTTAAAAACATTCAGTACTTC.

The CDR3 loop is CASSLQPGGNTIYF. For the CDR3, the DNA is TGCGCCAGCAGCTTGCAGCCAGGGGGGAACACCATATATTTT. The chain employs TRBV5-1 and TRBJ1-3; 7 bases align to TRBD1. V dropped 1 base and J dropped 7; count of bases not matched to a gene: 5. Looked up from germline, CDR1 is SGHRS and CDR2 is YFSETQ. The length of the CDR3 is 14 residues.

The J gene is TRBJ2-3, the V gene TRBV11-3; weak D call: TRBD1 (6 bases). The V end lost 4 bases, the J end lost 4 bases, and 12 bases lay between the germline ends. CDR1 is SGHNT, CDR2 YENEEA, per germline. This CDR3 has 14 residues. For the CDR3, the DNA is TGTGCCAGCAGCTCCGGCACAGGGCCAGATACGCAGTATTTT. Amino acids: CASSSGTGPDTQYF.

The genes are TRBV27 and TRBJ2-7, with TRBD1 matching 9 bases. The germline gives CDR1 MNHEY, CDR2 SMNVEV (reference sequence). V lost 2 bases, J lost 5 bases, and 7 bases stayed unmatched. This CDR3 has 15 residues. The CDR3 reads CASSLPGQGRNEQYF. DNA of the CDR3: TGTGCCAGCAGTTTACCGGGACAGGGTAGGAACGAGCAGTACTTC.

This chain joins TRBV19 and TRBJ2-6, with D unresolved. There are 15 residues in the CDR3. V dropped 5 bases and J dropped 1 base, with 9 bases sitting between them. From germline, CDR1 is LNHDA and CDR2 SQIVND (reference sequence). CDR3 loop: CASSPVRSGANVLTF. The CDR3 DNA reads as TGTGCCAGTAGTCCGGTGAGGTCTGGGGCCAACGTCCTGACTTTC.

The chain uses TRBV7-2 and TRBJ2-4; 10 bases align to TRBD1. Germline-derived CDR1 and CDR2 are SGHTA and FQGNSA. This CDR3 has 14 amino acids. With V trimmed by 6 bases and J by 6 bases, 5 bases remained unmatched. CDR3 nucleotide sequence: TGTGCCAGCAGACGCAGACAGGGGGCAAACATTCAGTACTTC. Encoded protein: CASRRRQGANIQYF.

The chain employs TRBV29-1 and TRBJ2-4; the D is unclear. The germline gives CDR1 SQVTM, CDR2 ANQGSEA. The CDR3 spans 14 residues. V was clipped by 0 bases and J by 0 bases, with 6 bases between them. CDR3: CSVEEAVAKNIQYF. The DNA of the CDR3 is TGCAGCGTTGAAGAGGCGGTAGCCAAAAACATTCAGTACTTC. Based on the CDR3 plus reference TRBV29-1 and TRBJ2-4, the full variable domain is SAVISQKPSRDICQRGTSLTIQCQVDSQVTMMFWYRQQPGQSLTLIATANQGSEATYESGFVIDKFPISRPNLTFSTLTVSNMSPEDSSIYLCSVEEAVAKNIQYFGAGTRLSVL.

Concerning this clone itself: Relative to the germline gene, one junction end is altered; a read error may explain this. V is TRBV28 and J is TRBJ2-5; possibly TRBD2 for D (7 bases). CDR1 is MDHEN, CDR2 SYDVKM, per germline. The CDR3 spans 15 residues. In DNA form, the CDR3 reads TGTGCCAGCGGTTTCAAGGGGGGGTTGAGAGAGACCCAGTACTTC. Protein sequence: CASGFKGGLRETQYF.

The V gene is TRBV5-1, the J gene TRBJ1-1; D is undetermined. The CDR3 runs 14 residues. Looked up from germline, CDR1 is SGHRS and CDR2 is YFSETQ. V lost 5 bases to trimming and J lost 0 bases, with 11 bases between them. DNA of the CDR3: TGCGCCAGCAGGGCTGACACGGTGAACACTGAAGCTTTCTTT. Translation gives CASRADTVNTEAFF.

V gene TRBV7-2 combines with J gene TRBJ2-1; D is ambiguous. This CDR3 is 12 amino acids long. The germline gives CDR1 SGHTA, CDR2 FQGNSA. The CDR3 sequence is CALRQVYNEQFF. The CDR3 DNA is TGTGCACTCAGGCAGGTCTACAATGAGCAGTTCTTC.

V is TRBV5-5 and J is TRBJ2-1; 9 bases line up with TRBD2. V gave up 4 bases and J gave up 4 bases; unmatched junction bases: 9. The CDR3 is 16 residues long. Germline CDR1 reads SGHKS; CDR2 reads YYEKEE (reference sequence). CDR3 sequence: CASSRGRSGSYNEQFF. The CDR3 DNA sequence: TGTGCCAGCAGCCGGGGGCGTAGCGGGAGTTACAATGAGCAGTTCTTC. Filled out from reference TRBV5-5 and TRBJ2-1, the complete variable domain reads DAGVTQSPTHLIKTRGQQVTLRCSPISGHKSVSWYQQVLGQGPQFIFQYYEKEERGRGNFPDRFSARQFPNYSSELNVNALLLGDSALYLCASSRGRSGSYNEQFFGPGTRLTVL.

This clone showed up just once. The CDR3 DNA reads as TGTGCCAGCATTCCCAACGGGGTTAGGGTGGGAGCTTTCTTT. Its protein is CASIPNGVRVGAFF. The chain uses TRBV25-1 and TRBJ1-1; D is unresolved. Trimming removed 7 bases at V and 10 bases at J, with 22 bases between. This CDR3 contains 14 residues. The germline V gene has CDR1 MGHDK and CDR2 SYGVNS.

The chain recombines TRBV25-1 with TRBJ1-2; possibly TRBD1 for D (5 bases). Germline V gene data show CDR1 as MGHDK and CDR2 as SYGVNS. This CDR3 has 14 amino acids. Trimming stripped 2 bases from V and 4 bases from J, with 11 bases between. CDR3 protein: CASSEKGRIYGYTF. In nucleotides, the CDR3 is TGTGCCAGCAGTGAAAAGGGGCGGATCTATGGCTACACCTTC.